Following are 17 T cell receptor beta chains from one sample sequenced in a study of shared clonotypes between healthy human individuals. TCRdb keeps only in-frame clones here, not all; method: immunoSEQ multiplex PCR. The sample has under 1,100,000 clones, about 80% seen once. Sequencing input: memory CD4+ T cells sorted from blood. Described subset: CD45RA-negative fraction. These receptor sequences come from a man younger than 35 in good health.

For this clone: Because it lacks the conserved phenylalanine or tryptophan at the end, this CDR3 is likely a read error. The DNA is left out, because the CDR3 cannot be placed on it with certainty; the CDR3 is given as TCRdb lists it. The chain joins TRBV11-1 to TRBJ1-1; TRBD1 reflects the table's D call only, with no check against the DNA. Counting both end residues, the CDR3 totals 13 amino acids. Germline CDR1 reads SGHAT; CDR2 reads FQDESV (reference sequence). CDR3 sequence: CASSFPGQIPDSM.

Remarks on this clone: Different DNA sequences within this sample yield the same CDR3. J is TRBJ1-1 and V is TRBV5-4; D call uncertain. The germline V gene encodes CDR1 SGHNT and CDR2 YYREEE (reference sequence). CDR3 length: 13 amino acids. V dropped 4 bases and J dropped 1 base, with 8 bases sitting between them. This chain's CDR3 is CASSVDKNTEAFF. The CDR3, as DNA: TGTGCCAGCAGCGTAGACAAGAACACTGAAGCTTTCTTT.

This clone was observed a handful of times. The sample contains more than one DNA sequence encoding this CDR3. CDR3 in amino acids: CASSLGLAGGPDTQYF. CDR3 coding DNA: TGCGCCAGCAGCTTGGGACTAGCGGGAGGGCCAGATACGCAGTATTTT. V gene TRBV5-1 combines with J gene TRBJ2-3, with 14 bases matching TRBD2. The CDR3 is 16 amino acids. Trimming cost V 0 bases and J 4 bases; bases outside gene matches: 1. Germline loops: CDR1 SGHRS, CDR2 YFSETQ.

The chain is built from TRBV28 and TRBJ2-3; TRBD1 matches at 12 bases. V lost 4 bases to trimming and J lost 3 bases; unmatched junction nucleotides: 8. Germline V lookup: CDR1 MDHEN, CDR2 SYDVKM. CDR3 size: 17 residues. CDR3 in amino acids: CASSSPGTGGRTDTQYF. In DNA, the CDR3 is TGTGCCAGCAGTTCCCCCGGGACAGGGGGCAGGACAGATACGCAGTATTTT.

This clone was observed a few times. The J gene is TRBJ2-5, the V gene TRBV11-1; 10 positions match TRBD2. CDR3 length: 13 residues. Per the germline V gene, CDR1 is SGHAT and CDR2 is FQDESV (reference sequence). V trimming: 10 bases; J trimming: 7 bases; junction bases outside the gene matches: 9. The CDR3 here is CATSSGGAGTQYF. CDR3 in DNA: TGTGCCACCTCTAGCGGGGGAGCGGGGACCCAGTACTTC.

CDR3 sequence: CAWSVNGQTQYF. The CDR3 bases are TGTGCCTGGAGTGTAAACGGACAGACCCAGTACTTC. The V gene is TRBV30, the J gene TRBJ2-5; D call uncertain. CDR1 and CDR2 from the germline V gene are GTSNPN and SVGIG (reference sequence). The V end was cut by 0 bases, the J end by 6 bases, with 8 bases between. This CDR3 comprises 12 residues.

A few counts support this clone. This sequence joins TRBV30 and TRBJ1-1; maybe TRBD1 (5 bases). The V gene lost 4 bases and the J gene lost 1 base, with 10 bases spanning the gap. This CDR3 region has 13 residues. In germline, CDR1 is GTSNPN, CDR2 SVGIG (reference sequence). In nucleotides, the CDR3 is TGTGCCTGGATCCGAAGGGGGAACACTGAAGCTTTCTTT. Its translation: CAWIRRGNTEAFF.

On this clone itself: Additional DNA sequences in this sample encode the identical CDR3. The rearrangement uses TRBV18 and TRBJ2-3, with a weak D call TRBD1 (6 bases). This CDR3 comprises 15 residues. Trimming shortened V by 3 bases and J by 3 bases, and 13 bases separated the two germline ends. Germline V gene lookup returns CDR1 KGHSH and CDR2 LQKENI. CDR3 amino acids: CASSPRAGETDTQYF. The CDR3 DNA follows: TGTGCCAGCTCACCGAGGGCAGGGGAGACAGATACGCAGTATTTT.

This rearrangement joins TRBV5-1 to TRBJ2-1; 11 nucleotides agree with TRBD2. The junction had 6 bases not matched to a gene; V was cut back by 1 base and J by 6 bases. Germline V gives CDR1 SGHRS, CDR2 YFSETQ. This CDR3 comprises 16 residues. Here the CDR3 reads CASSLMLAGGGNEQFF. The DNA of the CDR3 is TGCGCCAGCAGCTTGATGCTAGCGGGAGGAGGCAATGAGCAGTTCTTC.

This clone was counted only a few times. The chain joins TRBV7-2 to TRBJ1-2; TRBD1 agrees at 9 bases. This CDR3 is 14 amino acids long. The V gene's germline CDR1 is SGHTA and CDR2 FQGNSA. Trimming cost V 6 bases and J 2 bases; bases outside gene matches: 4. The DNA for the CDR3 is TGTGCCAGCAGTTCCGGGACAGGGAACTATGGCTACACCTTC. Its translation is CASSSGTGNYGYTF.

This sequence joins TRBV14 and TRBJ2-1, with 12 nucleotides matching TRBD2. The CDR3 covers 20 residues. Germline-derived CDR1 and CDR2 are SGHDN and FVKESK. V shed 0 bases and J 1 base; nucleotides not matched to a gene: 10. Here the CDR3 reads CASSQDRGLAGLYSYNEQFF. The DNA of the CDR3 is TGTGCCAGCAGCCAAGATCGTGGACTAGCGGGATTATATTCCTACAATGAGCAGTTCTTC.

This clone occurred once. The rearrangement uses TRBV14 and TRBJ1-1; weak D call: TRBD1 (5 bases). Between the trimmed V and J ends, which lost 0 bases and 2 bases, there was a span of 13 bases. The CDR3 consists of 16 residues. The germline gives CDR1 SGHDN, CDR2 FVKESK. CDR3 sequence (DNA): TGTGCCAGCAGCCAAGACCCCCCGACAGTAAACACTGAAGCTTTCTTT. Amino acid sequence: CASSQDPPTVNTEAFF. Drawing the rest from reference TRBV14 and TRBJ1-1, the complete variable domain is EAGVTQFPSHSVIEKGQTVTLRCDPISGHDNLYWYRRVMGKEIKFLLHFVKESKQDESGMPNNRFLAERTGGTYSTLKVQPAELEDSGVYFCASSQDPPTVNTEAFFGQGTRLTVV.

V and J are TRBV18 and TRBJ1-4, with 7 bases fitting TRBD1. V shed 6 bases, J shed 3 bases, and the junction held 7 bases outside the gene matches. Germline lookup yields CDR1 KGHSH and CDR2 LQKENI. The CDR3 is made up of 15 amino acids. CDR3 in amino acids: CASSPVGGSNEKLFF. CDR3 nucleotides: TGTGCCAGCTCGCCTGTAGGGGGCTCTAATGAAAAACTGTTTTTT.

This clone was counted a few times. Other DNA variants within this sample encode the same CDR3. The chain links TRBV6-5 to TRBJ1-1; no reliable D call. The ends were cut back, 1 base at V and 5 bases at J, with 8 bases in the middle. Germline V gives CDR1 MNHEY, CDR2 SVGAGI. The CDR3 spans 13 residues. CDR3 sequence (DNA): TGTGCCAGCAGTTACTTGGGCGGAACTGAAGCTTTCTTT. Residues: CASSYLGGTEAFF.

The chain recombines TRBV5-4 with TRBJ2-7; D unresolved. The CDR3 loop spans 13 amino acids. Germline loops: CDR1 SGHNT, CDR2 YYREEE (reference sequence). V was cut by 4 bases and J by 5 bases, with 13 bases left in between. CDR3 in DNA: TGTGCCAGCAGCCCGGGCCAAGCCAACGAGCAGTACTTC. This encodes CASSPGQANEQYF.

The rearrangement uses TRBV5-4 and TRBJ2-7; D could derive from TRBD1 or TRBD2 (5 bases each). The V gene lost 4 bases and the J gene lost 0 bases, with 17 bases spanning the gap. The CDR3 is 16 amino acids. The germline CDR1 and CDR2 sequences are SGHNT and YYREEE (reference sequence). Here the CDR3 reads CASSPGAQIHSYEQYF. CDR3 DNA: TGTGCCAGCAGCCCCGGGGCACAGATCCACTCCTACGAGCAGTACTTC.

As for this clone: A junction end diverges from the germline sequence, so it may reflect a read error. The chain carries TRBV7-7 and TRBJ2-5; 10 bases fit TRBD2. The CDR3 totals 12 residues. Germline values: CDR1 SSHAT, CDR2 FNYEAQ (reference sequence). The CDR3 sequence: CASSGRGETQYF. The CDR3 nucleotides are TGTGCTAGCAGCGGGAGGGGAGAGACCCAGTACTTC.